The source of this T cell receptor beta chain is a study of spatial heterogeneity in lung cancer. Study at large: Patients with untreated early-stage non-small cell lung cancer, numbering some 68, were the donors. Sequenced were any available follow-up PBMC samples, which had been obtained a median of approximately 23 months after resection.

In TCRdb, the 5' RACE reads were re-called with MiXCR into one record per CDR3 protein. The sample lists over 35,000 distinct CDR3 sequences, roughly a tenth occurring once. The time point is: blood at routine non-recurrence follow-up after resection. The authors sequenced whole RNA from tumor, nontumor lung or frozen PBMC without sorting. This material consisted of PBMCs, taken at follow-up. The sequence was collected from a female donor with early-stage non-small cell lung cancer.

The DNA of the CDR3 is TGCAGCGCCGGGGGGGCATTCGGGAACACTGAAGCTTTCTTT. This encodes CSAGGAFGNTEAFF. J is TRBJ1-1 and V is TRBV29-1; possible D gene TRBD1, 6 bases. The CDR3 consists of 14 residues. Germline V gives CDR1 SQVTM, CDR2 ANQGSEA. The V end was cut by 7 bases, the J end by 1 base, with 16 bases between.